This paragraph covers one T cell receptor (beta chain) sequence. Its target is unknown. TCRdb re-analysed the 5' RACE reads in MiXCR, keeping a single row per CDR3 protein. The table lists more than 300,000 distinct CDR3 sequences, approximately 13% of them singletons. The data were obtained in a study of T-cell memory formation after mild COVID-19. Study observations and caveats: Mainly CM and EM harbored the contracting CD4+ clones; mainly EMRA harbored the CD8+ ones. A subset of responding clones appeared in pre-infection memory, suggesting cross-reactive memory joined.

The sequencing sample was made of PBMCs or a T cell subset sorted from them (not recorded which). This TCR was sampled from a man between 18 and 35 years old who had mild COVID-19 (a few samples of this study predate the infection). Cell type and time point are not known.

CDR3 region: CASSWSGADTDTQYF. In DNA form, the CDR3 reads TGTGCCAGCAGTTGGAGCGGGGCAGACACAGATACGCAGTATTTT. This sequence joins TRBV27 and TRBJ2-3; TRBD2 agrees at 7 bases. The CDR3 runs to 15 residues. Germline CDR1 and CDR2: MNHEY and SMNVEV (reference sequence). Germline trimming cut 4 bases from V and 2 bases from J; bases unmatched to any gene: 6.